This T cell receptor beta chain derives from a study of graft-versus-host responses after intestinal transplantation. Looking at the study overall: Recipients got multivisceral, liver-intestinal, or isolated intestinal transplants. Among the recipients, all got anti-thymocyte globulin induction and then tacrolimus and steroids for around three years. Study results and caveats: GvH clone levels peaked in circulation, and this peak was associated with early post-transplant HvG declines.

Regarding this clone: No antigen is known for it.

Data came from immunoSEQ multiplex PCR; TCRdb stores just in-frame clones and leaves some out. The sample includes tens of thousands of clones, just under 95% of them seen just once. Germline assignment: CDR1 SGHRS and CDR2 YFSETQ. This CDR3 has 15 amino acids. V was cut by 3 bases and J by 7 bases, with 16 bases left in between. This receptor was taken from a human donor who received an intestinal transplant. The chain links TRBV5-1 to TRBJ2-2; D is uncertain. The sequenced sample was unstimulated CD8+ T cells sorted from spleen or lymph node cells, obtained before intestinal transplant. The CDR3 sequence: CASSSGRLPHGELFF. The DNA for the CDR3 is TGCGCCAGCAGCTCTGGGCGGCTGCCCCACGGGGAGCTGTTTTTT.